This TCR beta chain was sequenced during a study of blood T cell repertoires in COVID-19. Study-wide background: COVID-19 samples, acute and convalescent, were from the United States, Italy and Spain. From T cells, B-cell-depleted T cells, or PBMCs came the material, which was cDNA or gDNA.

Per the original methods: Reference gene primer amplification in the assay estimated nucleated cell counts. Generated by immunoSEQ multiplex PCR, the TCRdb table keeps only in-frame clones and is missing some. V and J calls and clone size are as listed in that table; D and trimming were resolved from the DNA. Altogether hundreds of thousands of clones are present, around 80% being singletons, with the ten largest covering 3.5% to 5.5%. Individuals drawn from some 25 US areas were about 18 to 95 years old. The junction had 9 bases not matched to a gene; V was cut back by 4 bases and J by 0 bases. Germline V gene data show CDR1 as MNHNY and CDR2 as SVGAGI (reference sequence). The CDR3 length is 16 residues. This clone has only a few counts.

The specimen was PBMCs or T cells enriched from blood (not recorded which). The V and J genes are TRBV6-6 and TRBJ2-7; TRBD1 matches 7 bases. This clonotype was sampled from a man younger than 40 with acute COVID-19. In nucleotides, the CDR3 is TGTGCCAGCAGTTCCCCCCGGGACAGACCCTCCTACGAGCAGTACTTC. This encodes CASSSPRDRPSYEQYF.